This paragraph reports one T cell receptor (beta chain). Its antigen is not identified. UMI-labeled TRB cDNA libraries were prepared by 5' RACE. For each CDR3 protein, TCRdb gives one entry from its re-call of the 5' RACE reads, without DNA. This repertoire includes some 130,000 distinct CDR3 sequences. CDR1 and CDR2 from the germline V gene are MGHRA and YSYEKL. The CDR3 is 15 residues long. These data are taken from a study of CXCR3-negative and CXCR3-positive naive CD8 T cells. Study-level points and caveats: Hydrophobicity was higher for TRB CDR3s found in CXCR3-positive naive cells than in CXCR3-negative naive cells.

Sequenced: naive CXCR3+ CD8+ T cells from blood. Subset of the sample: CD45RO-CCR7+CD27+CD95- naive CD8+ T cells expressing CXCR3 (TNR3+). J is TRBJ2-7 and V is TRBV4-1. The TCR sequence derives from a human donor in good health. Some clones in this sample may be carry-over from other donors' samples. The CDR3 here is CASSQDESGAYEQYF.